The 6 T cell receptor beta chains given below trace back to one sample, sequenced in a study of shared clonotypes between healthy human individuals (dated by TCRdb to between 2020 and 2021). CD8 naive samples were CD45RO-negative cells positively selected for CCR7, giving a CD45RA+CCR7+ population that excluded TemRA cells. Libraries were prepared through the immunoSEQ multiplex PCR assay. TCRdb provides this immuneACCESS table in a form limited to in-frame rearrangements. Some clones are lacking; in checked studies, under half of them reflect an unresolved V gene, and why the rest are absent is not known. The sample table records approximately 1.9 million clones; around 93% of these occur just once. The ten top clones hold around 1.7% of the sample. Sequences were obtained from naive CD8+ T cells from PBMCs. Sample cell subset or site, as interpreted from the label and publication: CD45RA+CCR7+. These receptors all come from a man between 18 and 29 years old in good health. Some clones in this sample may be carry-over from other donors' samples.

This chain uses TRBV27 with TRBJ2-2; D not certain. CDR1 and CDR2 (germline): MNHEY, SMNVEV (reference sequence). The CDR3 has 15 amino acids. V shed 2 bases and J shed 1 base, with 8 bases lying between them. The CDR3: CASSLMAGNTGELFF. The CDR3 bases are TGTGCCAGCAGTTTAATGGCAGGGAACACCGGGGAGCTGTTTTTT.

The chain combines TRBV27 with TRBJ2-6; D could derive from TRBD1 or TRBD2 (5 bases each). The CDR3 contains 15 residues. Trimming took 6 bases from V and 3 from J, leaving 12 bases between them. Germline CDR1 and CDR2: MNHEY and SMNVEV (reference sequence). This chain's CDR3 is CASSFSGLGANVLTF. CDR3 DNA: TGTGCCAGCAGCTTCTCGGGGCTTGGGGCCAACGTCCTGACTTTC.

With respect to this clone: This CDR3 is also generated by other DNA sequences in the sample. The CDR3 DNA reads as TGCAGCGTTGATTCCATGAACACTGAAGCTTTCTTT. This gives the protein CSVDSMNTEAFF. The rearrangement uses TRBV29-1 and TRBJ1-1; D gene ambiguous. The length of the CDR3 is 12 residues. CDR1 is SQVTM, CDR2 ANQGSEA, per germline. Trimming cost V 3 bases and J 0 bases, with 5 bases left between them. Combining the CDR3 with reference TRBV29-1 and TRBJ1-1 gives the whole variable domain SAVISQKPSRDICQRGTSLTIQCQVDSQVTMMFWYRQQPGQSLTLIATANQGSEATYESGFVIDKFPISRPNLTFSTLTVSNMSPEDSSIYLCSVDSMNTEAFFGQGTRLTVV.

In the case of this clone: At the DNA level, this CDR3 is encoded by other sequences in the same sample as well. This chain connects TRBV20-1 to TRBJ1-1; no reliable D call. Germline CDR1 reads DFQATT; CDR2 reads SNEGSKA (reference sequence). This CDR3 spans 11 amino acids. Trimming took 1 base from V and 4 from J, leaving 4 bases between them. The CDR3 DNA reads TGCAGTGCTAGAGTCGGCACTGAAGCTTTCTTT. Protein product: CSARVGTEAFF.

The chain uses TRBV5-1 and TRBJ2-7, with TRBD2 as a possible D gene (5 bases). The germline V and J ends were trimmed by 5 bases and 3 bases, with 12 bases remaining between them. The germline V gene encodes CDR1 SGHRS and CDR2 YFSETQ. The CDR3 is made up of 13 amino acids. CDR3 sequence reads: CASSHGLFYEQYF. DNA for the CDR3: TGCGCCAGCAGTCACGGACTGTTCTACGAGCAGTACTTC.

The chain employs TRBV10-3 and TRBJ2-4, with 9 nucleotides matching TRBD2. J lost 8 bases, V lost 0 bases, and 8 bases had no gene match. Germline V gene data show CDR1 as ENHRY and CDR2 as SYGVKD. This CDR3 comprises 16 residues. CDR3 amino acids: CAISESGLARGDIQYF. Here the CDR3 DNA reads TGTGCCATCAGTGAGTCGGGACTAGCACGCGGGGACATTCAGTACTTC.